The 29 T cell receptor beta chains below come from one sample, sequenced in a study of T cell repertoires in cytomegalovirus infection. TCRdb re-derived calls from the reads in MiXCR, one entry per CDR3 protein. The data show roughly 180,000 distinct CDR3 sequences, roughly a sixth seen once. Sequencing input: CD8+ T cells from PBMCs. These receptors all come from a human donor in good health (CMV status not recorded). Some clones in this sample may be carry-over from other donors' samples.

The rearrangement uses TRBV2 and TRBJ1-2; 11 bases map to TRBD1. Germline CDR1 SNHLY, CDR2 FYNNEI. With 4 bases clipped from V and 4 bases from J, the junction kept 8 bases outside the gene matches. The CDR3 has 16 amino acids. The CDR3: CASSVPGTGGAYGYTF. CDR3 DNA sequence: TGTGCCAGCAGTGTCCCAGGGACAGGGGGAGCCTATGGCTACACCTTC.

The chain links TRBV12-3 or TRBV12-4 to TRBJ1-2; no definite D call. This CDR3 is 13 amino acids long. Trimming pared 3 bases from V and 3 bases from J, leaving 8 bases between. In DNA, the CDR3 is TGTGCCAGCAGTTTTTGGCGGTACTATGGCTACACCTTC. It yields the protein CASSFWRYYGYTF.

J is TRBJ2-5 and V is TRBV7-9; 12 positions agree with TRBD2. The CDR3 contains 17 residues. Trimming removed 1 base from V and 5 bases from J; junction bases left unmatched: 8. Germline V gene lookup returns CDR1 SEHNR and CDR2 FQNEAQ (reference sequence). In DNA, the CDR3 is TGTGCCAGCAGCTTAGACCCTAGCGGGGGGGCCCAGGAGACCCAGTACTTC. Translation gives CASSLDPSGGAQETQYF.

This clonotype was observed a few times. This sequence joins TRBV7-6 and TRBJ2-1; unclear D gene. The CDR3 is 13 residues long. V gave up 5 bases and J gave up 7 bases, with 12 bases separating them. Looked up from germline, CDR1 is SGHVS and CDR2 is FNYEAQ. The CDR3, as DNA: TGTGCCAGCAGCCACCTCCTGGGGAATGAGCAGTTCTTC. Translation: CASSHLLGNEQFF.

This clonotype was counted only a few times. V gene TRBV6-5 combines with J gene TRBJ1-1, with a possible D match to TRBD1 (5 bases). Germline assignment: CDR1 MNHEY and CDR2 SVGAGI. This CDR3 region has 13 residues. Trimming stripped 8 bases from V and 0 bases from J, with 10 bases between. CDR3 in amino acids: CASWDPMNTEAFF. CDR3 DNA: TGTGCCAGCTGGGACCCCATGAACACTGAAGCTTTCTTT.

There are a few counts of this clonotype. J is TRBJ2-7 and V is TRBV10-3; 9 nucleotides match TRBD1. The CDR3 runs to 15 residues. J gave up 1 base and V 6 bases, and 7 bases lay outside the gene matches. Per the germline V gene, CDR1 is ENHRY and CDR2 is SYGVKD. The CDR3 nucleotides are TGTGCCATCAGGGCGGGACAGGGAGGATCCTACGAGCAGTACTTC. It codes for CAIRAGQGGSYEQYF.

This clonotype was detected a few times. The chain joins TRBV7-8 to TRBJ2-5; D is unresolved. The CDR3 contains 15 residues. V lost 1 base and J lost 1, with 10 bases in between. The germline V gene encodes CDR1 SGHVS and CDR2 FQNEAQ. DNA of the CDR3: TGTGCCAGCAGCTTAGTTGTGGAGATCCAAGAGACCCAGTACTTC. Amino acid sequence: CASSLVVEIQETQYF.

CDR3 amino acids: CAIQRPSSGMPDTQYF. The CDR3 nucleotides read TGTGCCATCCAGAGGCCCTCAAGCGGGATGCCAGATACGCAGTATTTT. The V call is TRBV12-3 or TRBV12-4, the J call TRBJ2-3; 7 positions agree with TRBD2. The CDR3 runs to 16 residues. Trimming removed 10 bases from V and 4 bases from J; junction bases left unmatched: 17.

This clonotype has more than one count but fewer than ten. V and J are TRBV24-1 and TRBJ1-6; no firm D call. The germline gives CDR1 KGHDR, CDR2 SFDVKD. The CDR3 covers 15 residues. Trimming shortened V by 0 bases and J by 10 bases, and 12 bases separated the two germline ends. Here the CDR3 reads CATSDLRKGISPLHF. The CDR3 nucleotides are TGTGCCACCAGTGATTTGCGAAAGGGAATATCACCCCTCCACTTT.

V gene TRBV6-6 combines with J gene TRBJ2-4; D assignment may be TRBD1 or TRBD2 (5 bases each). Germline V gives CDR1 MNHNY, CDR2 SVGAGI (reference sequence). V was pared by 4 bases and J by 4 bases, with 11 bases between. This CDR3 is built from 14 residues. CDR3 sequence (DNA): TGTGCCAGCAGTTGGGGCACGGGGAAAAACATTCAGTACTTC. This translates into CASSWGTGKNIQYF.

The chain carries TRBV12-3 or TRBV12-4 and TRBJ2-7, with D hard to call. There are 12 residues in the CDR3. V was pared by 3 bases and J by 7 bases, with 10 bases between. Written as DNA, the CDR3 is TGTGCCAGCAGTTTGTCGGGTTCAGAGCAGTACTTC. Protein: CASSLSGSEQYF.

The chain links TRBV20-1 to TRBJ1-5; D is possibly TRBD1 (6 bases). Trimming shortened V by 1 base and J by 4 bases, and 11 bases separated the two germline ends. This CDR3 comprises 14 residues. Germline V gene sequence: CDR1 DFQATT, CDR2 SNEGSKA (reference sequence). The CDR3 nucleotides read TGCAGTGCTAGAGCTGGACAGAATAATCAGCCCCAGCATTTT. The encoded protein is CSARAGQNNQPQHF.

This clonotype was counted a few times. The CDR3 nucleotides are TGTGCCACCAGCAGATCCGGACGGCCCTCTGGGGCCAACGTCCTGACTTTC. It encodes CATSRSGRPSGANVLTF. The rearrangement joins TRBV15 to TRBJ2-6; D not certain. Between the trimmed V and J ends, which lost 2 bases and 0 bases, there was a span of 11 bases. Germline loops: CDR1 LNHNV, CDR2 YYDKDF (reference sequence). This CDR3 contains 17 residues.

This clonotype was found a few times. The chain recombines TRBV20-1 with TRBJ1-5; D is uncertain. The length of the CDR3 is 15 residues. Deletions cut 0 bases from V and 0 bases from J, with 9 bases between. The V gene's germline CDR1 is DFQATT and CDR2 SNEGSKA (reference sequence). This CDR3 reads CSARDRPISNQPQHF. As DNA, the CDR3 is TGCAGTGCTAGAGACAGACCAATTAGCAATCAGCCCCAGCATTTT.

CDR3 coding DNA: TGTGCCATCAGGGATAGAGAGACCCAGTACTTC. It is translated as CAIRDRETQYF. This chain connects TRBV10-3 to TRBJ2-5; unclear D gene. The CDR3 length is 11 residues. Germline V gene sequence: CDR1 ENHRY, CDR2 SYGVKD. The ends were cut back, 6 bases at V and 4 bases at J, with 6 bases in the middle.

This clonotype was seen only a few times. V and J are TRBV20-1 and TRBJ1-5; the match to TRBD1 covers 7 bases. Unmatched junction bases numbered 10, after V lost 4 bases and J lost 7 bases. The CDR3 sequence is 14 residues long. The germline CDR1 and CDR2 sequences are DFQATT and SNEGSKA (reference sequence). The CDR3 loop is CSAILQGVWQPQHF. The CDR3 DNA is TGCAGTGCTATCCTCCAGGGGGTTTGGCAGCCCCAGCATTTT.

This clonotype has more than one count but fewer than ten. The chain links TRBV18 to TRBJ1-1; 7 bases align to TRBD1. Looked up from germline, CDR1 is KGHSH and CDR2 is LQKENI. The CDR3 is 14 amino acids. V lost 0 bases and J lost 5; bases outside the gene matches: 3. The CDR3 is CASSPPQGGTEAFF. The CDR3 DNA sequence: TGTGCCAGCTCACCACCGCAGGGGGGGACTGAAGCTTTCTTT.

The chain employs TRBV11-2 and TRBJ2-3, with TRBD2 identical over 7 bases. J gave up 2 bases and V 1 base, and 6 bases lay outside the gene matches. CDR1 SGHAT and CDR2 FQNNGV come from the germline V gene. The CDR3 consists of 16 residues. CDR3 sequence: CASSLVSGAITDTQYF. Written as DNA, the CDR3 is TGTGCCAGCAGCTTAGTAAGCGGGGCTATCACAGATACGCAGTATTTT.

This clonotype was found a few times. The chain joins TRBV7-6 to TRBJ1-1; TRBD1 matches at 8 bases. Germline V gene sequence: CDR1 SGHVS, CDR2 FNYEAQ. This CDR3 is 14 amino acids long. V lost 5 bases, J lost 2 bases, and 4 bases stayed unmatched. The CDR3 sequence: CASSPGQDNTEAFF. Written as DNA, the CDR3 is TGTGCCAGCAGCCCGGGACAGGACAACACTGAAGCTTTCTTT.

The rearrangement uses TRBV14 and TRBJ2-7; D possibly corresponds to TRBD2 (8 bases). Germline CDR1 SGHDN, CDR2 FVKESK. V was shortened by 0 bases and J by 5 bases, with 26 bases between the two germline ends. The CDR3 extends over 19 amino acids. The DNA of the CDR3 is TGTGCCAGCAGCCAAGATCGGGAGGGGGCGAAAATCCCGTCACACGAGCAGTACTTC. This gives the protein CASSQDREGAKIPSHEQYF.

The chain recombines TRBV28 with TRBJ1-1; D not certain. This CDR3 is 15 amino acids long. The V and J ends lost 2 bases and 4 bases respectively, with 14 bases between them. Germline V lookup: CDR1 MDHEN, CDR2 SYDVKM. The CDR3 coding sequence is TGTGCCAGCAGTTTACGAAGGCAAGTGGTCACTGAAGCTTTCTTT. It encodes CASSLRRQVVTEAFF.

This clonotype was counted a few times. This chain links TRBV5-1 with TRBJ2-6; 10 bases are shared with TRBD2. With 4 bases clipped from V and 5 bases from J, the junction kept 9 bases outside the gene matches. The CDR3 consists of 17 residues. CDR1 and CDR2 from the germline V gene are SGHRS and YFSETQ. The CDR3 sequence is CASSVLAGDERANVLTF. CDR3 nucleotide sequence: TGCGCCAGCAGCGTGCTAGCGGGGGACGAGAGGGCCAACGTCCTGACTTTC.

A few counts support this clonotype. The chain joins TRBV7-2 to TRBJ1-2, with 7 nucleotides matching TRBD1. CDR1 SGHTA and CDR2 FQGNSA come from the germline V gene. With 2 bases clipped from V and 8 bases from J, the junction kept 5 bases outside the gene matches. This CDR3 is built from 13 residues. CDR3 bases: TGTGCCAGCAGCTTAAAGGGGGCTCGGGGCTACACCTTC. The encoded protein is CASSLKGARGYTF.

The chain carries TRBV6-2 or TRBV6-3 and TRBJ2-7, with TRBD1 identical over 11 bases. Germline CDR1 MNHEY, CDR2 SVGEGT. V shed 7 bases and J 6 bases; nucleotides not matched to a gene: 14. The CDR3 length is 16 residues. The CDR3 is CASIHPGDRGRGEQYF. The CDR3, as DNA: TGTGCCAGCATCCACCCAGGGGACAGGGGGAGAGGCGAGCAGTACTTC.

This rearrangement joins TRBV9 to TRBJ2-1; D remains ambiguous. V was clipped by 2 bases and J by 1 base, with 10 bases between them. Germline values: CDR1 SGDLS, CDR2 YYNGEE. CDR3 length: 15 amino acids. The CDR3 here is CASSVGTSSYNEQFF. The CDR3 region has the DNA TGTGCCAGCAGCGTCGGCACCTCTTCCTACAATGAGCAGTTCTTC.

The CDR3 is CASSPLGQVLYNEQFF. The CDR3 DNA follows: TGTGCCAGCAGCCCCCTTGGACAGGTCCTCTACAATGAGCAGTTCTTC. The rearrangement links TRBV6-1 to TRBJ2-1; 7 bases line up with TRBD1. The CDR3 is made up of 16 amino acids. V was clipped by 6 bases and J by 3 bases; unmatched bases: 11. Germline-derived CDR1 and CDR2 are MNHNS and SASEGT.

This clonotype was detected only a few times. The V gene is TRBV27, the J gene TRBJ1-3; D uncertain. The CDR3 sequence is 11 residues long. V lost 7 bases and J 4 bases, leaving 5 bases between the germline ends. CDR1 is MNHEY, CDR2 SMNVEV, per germline (reference sequence). The CDR3 is CASIRGNTIYF. The CDR3 region has the DNA TGTGCCAGCATACGGGGAAACACCATATATTTT.

In nucleotides, the CDR3 is TGTGCCAGCAGCCGAGGACTAGCGTACTCCTACAATGAGCAGTTCTTC. It is translated as CASSRGLAYSYNEQFF. The V call is TRBV6-2 or TRBV6-3, the J call TRBJ2-1, with 9 bases lining up with TRBD2. The V and J ends lost 6 bases and 0 bases, in that order; junction bases with no gene match: 6. The CDR3 totals 16 residues. Germline V CDR1 and CDR2: MNHEY, SVGEGT.

The chain combines TRBV6-1 with TRBJ2-1, with 8 bases identical to TRBD2. The V gene end was trimmed by 7 bases and the J gene end by 3 bases; junction bases not matched to a gene: 11. Per the germline V gene, CDR1 is MNHNS and CDR2 is SASEGT. The CDR3 has 16 amino acids. CDR3 protein: CASIQEPGGFYNEQFF. The CDR3 region has the DNA TGTGCCAGCATCCAGGAGCCGGGGGGGTTCTACAATGAGCAGTTCTTC.